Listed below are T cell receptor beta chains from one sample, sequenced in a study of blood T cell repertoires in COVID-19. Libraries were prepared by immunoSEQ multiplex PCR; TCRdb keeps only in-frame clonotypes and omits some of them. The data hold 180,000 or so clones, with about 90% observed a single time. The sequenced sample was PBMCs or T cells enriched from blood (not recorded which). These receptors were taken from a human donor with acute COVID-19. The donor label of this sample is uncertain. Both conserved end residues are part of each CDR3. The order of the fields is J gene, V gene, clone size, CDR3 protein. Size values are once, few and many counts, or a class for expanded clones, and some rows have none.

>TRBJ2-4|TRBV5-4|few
CASSSRGGGLAKNIQYF
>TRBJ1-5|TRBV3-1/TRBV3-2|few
CASSLPGNNQPQHF
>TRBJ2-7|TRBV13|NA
CASSLGQGIDEQYF
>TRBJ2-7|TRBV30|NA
CAWSALGGVMYEQYF
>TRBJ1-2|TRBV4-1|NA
CASSRLGDRVGYTF
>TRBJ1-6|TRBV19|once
CASTLTGGRSPLHF
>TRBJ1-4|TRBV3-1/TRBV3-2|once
CASSPRGDEKLFF
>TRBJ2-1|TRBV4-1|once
CASSPPLYWNEQFF
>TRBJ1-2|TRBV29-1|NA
CSVVLGQGARDGYTF
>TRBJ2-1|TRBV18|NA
CASSPQDRNNEQFF
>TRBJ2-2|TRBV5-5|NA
CASSLAQGGTGELFF
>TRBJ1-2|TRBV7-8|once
CASSLTTGIGYTF
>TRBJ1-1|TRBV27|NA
CASSSQGRGTEAFF
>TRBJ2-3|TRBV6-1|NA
CASSDRTGNTDTQYF
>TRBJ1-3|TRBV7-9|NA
CASSPLQGSRNTIYF
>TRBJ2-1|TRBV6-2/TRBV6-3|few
CASSSRTSGFTYNEQFF
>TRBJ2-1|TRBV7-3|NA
CASSLMSGNNNEQFF
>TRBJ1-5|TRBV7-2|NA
CASSFGANQPQHF
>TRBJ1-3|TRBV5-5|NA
CASSLLGSYAGNTIYF
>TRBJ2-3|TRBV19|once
CASSRTSGGGGDTQYF
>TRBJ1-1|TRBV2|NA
CASSYQGAFTEAFF
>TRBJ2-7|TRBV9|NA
CASSPEVVSYEQYF
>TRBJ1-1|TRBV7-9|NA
CASSLVLGSVGAEAFF
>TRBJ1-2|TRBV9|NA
CASSPQTGGLYGYTF
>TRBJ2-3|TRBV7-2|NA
CASSLDFVGTGGRDTQYF
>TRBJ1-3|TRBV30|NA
CAWSVLKNTIYF
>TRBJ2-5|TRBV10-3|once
CAIRRVLEETQYF
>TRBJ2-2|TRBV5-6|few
CASSLNRGGTGELFF
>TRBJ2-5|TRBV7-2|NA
CASSPRAGGLQETQYF
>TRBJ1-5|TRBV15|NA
CATSTRDRGTHQPQHF
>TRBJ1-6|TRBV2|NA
CASSNRPGAGSPLHF
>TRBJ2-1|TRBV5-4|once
CASSLTGVDNEQFF
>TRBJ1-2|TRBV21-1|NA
CASEVSYGYTF
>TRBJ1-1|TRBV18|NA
CASSPAGRTTEAFF
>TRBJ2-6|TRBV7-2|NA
CASSLPRVDGANVLTF
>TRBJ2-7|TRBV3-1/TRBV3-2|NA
CASSHYKARTSVNFGTYEQYF
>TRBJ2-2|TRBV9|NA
CASSVEVTTGELFF
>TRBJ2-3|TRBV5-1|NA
CASSFDSPSTDTQYF
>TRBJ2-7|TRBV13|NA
CASSSTSGEVVEQYF
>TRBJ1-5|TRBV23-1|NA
CASTHPRQGKEDQPQHF